Listed here are 5 T cell receptor beta chains from one sample, sequenced in a study of siplizumab effects on memory and regulatory T cells. TCRdb's copy holds only in-frame clones and misses some; the assay was immunoSEQ multiplex PCR. The top ten clones hold approximately 0.31% of a sample with fewer than 100,000 clones, roughly 94% of them seen once. The sample comprised non-Treg CD4+ T cells sorted from blood. The receptors shown here come from a human donor in good health.

This chain links TRBV11-3 with TRBJ2-1; 7 bases are shared with TRBD2. The CDR3 runs 17 residues. Germline loops: CDR1 SGHNT, CDR2 YENEEA. The J segment lost 0 bases and the V segment lost 4 bases, leaving 9 bases of the junction unmatched. Written as DNA, the CDR3 is TGTGCCAGCAGCTGGGGAGGCGGGAGTAGCTCCTACAATGAGCAGTTCTTC. Translation: CASSWGGGSSSYNEQFF.

V and J are TRBV9 and TRBJ2-5, with a weak D call TRBD1 (6 bases). This CDR3 comprises 15 residues. V lost 0 bases to trimming and J lost 5 bases, with 14 bases between them. From germline, CDR1 is SGDLS and CDR2 YYNGEE. CDR3 sequence: CASSVGNRVAETQYF. CDR3 nucleotides: TGTGCCAGCAGCGTAGGGAACAGGGTAGCGGAGACCCAGTACTTC.

The J gene is TRBJ1-2, the V gene TRBV19; 10 bases are a match to TRBD1. The length of the CDR3 is 15 residues. Trimming cost V 5 bases and J 0 bases; bases outside gene matches: 3. Germline V gives CDR1 LNHDA, CDR2 SQIVND (reference sequence). CDR3 in DNA: TGTGCCAGTAGTGAAGACAGGGGGCCTAACTATGGCTACACCTTC. Amino acid sequence: CASSEDRGPNYGYTF.

V and J are TRBV9 and TRBJ1-4; 11 nucleotides align to TRBD1. The CDR3 is 14 residues long. Germline V gives CDR1 SGDLS, CDR2 YYNGEE. V was clipped by 2 bases and J by 8 bases; unmatched bases: 2. The chain's CDR3 is CASSVGQGAEKLFF. The CDR3 coding sequence is TGTGCCAGCAGCGTCGGACAGGGGGCGGAAAAACTGTTTTTT.

The chain is built from TRBV19 and TRBJ1-2; D remains unclear. CDR1 LNHDA and CDR2 SQIVND come from the germline V gene (reference sequence). The CDR3 sequence is 13 residues long. Trimming removed 9 bases at V and 8 bases at J, with 19 bases between. Written as DNA, the CDR3 is TGTGCCAGATGGGCGGCCGCCGCCCGGGGCTACACCTTC. Translating gives CARWAAAARGYTF.